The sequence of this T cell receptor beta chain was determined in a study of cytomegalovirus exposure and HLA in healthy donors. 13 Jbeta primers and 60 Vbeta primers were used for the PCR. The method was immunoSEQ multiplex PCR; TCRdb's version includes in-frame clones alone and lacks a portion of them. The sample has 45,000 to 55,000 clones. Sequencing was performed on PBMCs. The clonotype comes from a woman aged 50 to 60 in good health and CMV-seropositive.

CDR3 sequence: CASSPRETQYF. The CDR3 DNA reads as TGTGCCAGCAGCCCCAGGGAGACCCAGTACTTC. The chain employs TRBV6-1 and TRBJ2-5; no firm D call. This CDR3 region has 11 residues. Germline CDR1 is MNHNS and CDR2 is SASEGT. V was clipped by 6 bases and J by 5 bases, with 7 bases between them.